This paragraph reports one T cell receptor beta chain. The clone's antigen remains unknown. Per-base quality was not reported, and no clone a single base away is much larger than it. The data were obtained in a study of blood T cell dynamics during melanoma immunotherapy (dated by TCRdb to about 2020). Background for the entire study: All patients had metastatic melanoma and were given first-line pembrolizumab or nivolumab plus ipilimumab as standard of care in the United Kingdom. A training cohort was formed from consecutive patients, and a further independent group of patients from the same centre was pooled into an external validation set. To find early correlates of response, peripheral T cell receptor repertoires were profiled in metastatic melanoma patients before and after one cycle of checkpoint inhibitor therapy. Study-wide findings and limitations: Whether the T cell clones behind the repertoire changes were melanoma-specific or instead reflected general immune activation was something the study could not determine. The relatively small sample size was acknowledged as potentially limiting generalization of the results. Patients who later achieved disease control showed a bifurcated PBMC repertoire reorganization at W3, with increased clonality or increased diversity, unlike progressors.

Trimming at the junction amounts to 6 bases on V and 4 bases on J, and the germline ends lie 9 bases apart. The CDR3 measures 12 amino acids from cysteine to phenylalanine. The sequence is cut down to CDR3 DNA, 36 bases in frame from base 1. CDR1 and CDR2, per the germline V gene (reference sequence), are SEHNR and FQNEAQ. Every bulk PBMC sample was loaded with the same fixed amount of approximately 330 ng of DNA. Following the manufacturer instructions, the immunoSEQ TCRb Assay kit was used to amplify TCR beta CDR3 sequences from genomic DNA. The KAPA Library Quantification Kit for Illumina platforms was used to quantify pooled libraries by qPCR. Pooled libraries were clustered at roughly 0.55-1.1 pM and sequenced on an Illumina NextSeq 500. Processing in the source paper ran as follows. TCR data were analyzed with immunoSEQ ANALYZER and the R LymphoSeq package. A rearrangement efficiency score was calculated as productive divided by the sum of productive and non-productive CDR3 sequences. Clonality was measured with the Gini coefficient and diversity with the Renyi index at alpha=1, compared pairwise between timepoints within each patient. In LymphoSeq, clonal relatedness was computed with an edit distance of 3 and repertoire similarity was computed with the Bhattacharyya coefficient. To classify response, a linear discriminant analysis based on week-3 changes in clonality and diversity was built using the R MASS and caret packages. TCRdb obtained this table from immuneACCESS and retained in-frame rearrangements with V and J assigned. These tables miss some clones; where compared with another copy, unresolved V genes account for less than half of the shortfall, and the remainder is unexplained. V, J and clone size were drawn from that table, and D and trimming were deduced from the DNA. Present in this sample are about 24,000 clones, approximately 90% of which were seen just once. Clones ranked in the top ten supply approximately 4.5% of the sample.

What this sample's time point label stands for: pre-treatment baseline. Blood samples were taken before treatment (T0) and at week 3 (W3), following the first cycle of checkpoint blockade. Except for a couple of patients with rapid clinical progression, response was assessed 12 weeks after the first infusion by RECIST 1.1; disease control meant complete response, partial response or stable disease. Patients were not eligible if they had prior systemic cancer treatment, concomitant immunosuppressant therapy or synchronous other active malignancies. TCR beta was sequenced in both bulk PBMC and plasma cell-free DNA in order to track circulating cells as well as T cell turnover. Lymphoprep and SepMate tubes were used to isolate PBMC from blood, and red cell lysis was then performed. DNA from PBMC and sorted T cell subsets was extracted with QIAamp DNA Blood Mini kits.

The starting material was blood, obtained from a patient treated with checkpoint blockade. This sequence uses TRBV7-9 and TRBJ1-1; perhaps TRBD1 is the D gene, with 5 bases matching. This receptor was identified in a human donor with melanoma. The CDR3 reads CASRPGGTEAFF. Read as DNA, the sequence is TGTGCCAGCAGGCCGGGGGGCACTGAAGCTTTCTTT. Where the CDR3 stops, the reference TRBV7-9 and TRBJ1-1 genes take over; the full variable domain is DTGVSQNPRHKITKRGQNVTFRCDPISEHNRLYWYRQTLGQGPEFLTYFQNEAQLEKSRLLSDRFSAERPKGSFSTLEIQRTEQGDSAMYLCASRPGGTEAFFGQGTRLTVV.